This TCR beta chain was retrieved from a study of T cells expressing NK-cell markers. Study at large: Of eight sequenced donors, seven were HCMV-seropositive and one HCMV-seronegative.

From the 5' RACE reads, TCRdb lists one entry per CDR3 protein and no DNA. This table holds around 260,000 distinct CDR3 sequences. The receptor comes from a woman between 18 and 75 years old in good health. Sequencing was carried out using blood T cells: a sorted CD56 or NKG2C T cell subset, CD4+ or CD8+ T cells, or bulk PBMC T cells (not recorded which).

The CDR3 loop is CSALISGTYNEQFF. The chain combines TRBV20-1 with TRBJ2-1; TCRdb names TRBD2, which stays unverified in the absence of DNA. Germline V lookup: CDR1 DFQATT, CDR2 SNEGSKA (reference sequence). There are 14 residues in the CDR3.